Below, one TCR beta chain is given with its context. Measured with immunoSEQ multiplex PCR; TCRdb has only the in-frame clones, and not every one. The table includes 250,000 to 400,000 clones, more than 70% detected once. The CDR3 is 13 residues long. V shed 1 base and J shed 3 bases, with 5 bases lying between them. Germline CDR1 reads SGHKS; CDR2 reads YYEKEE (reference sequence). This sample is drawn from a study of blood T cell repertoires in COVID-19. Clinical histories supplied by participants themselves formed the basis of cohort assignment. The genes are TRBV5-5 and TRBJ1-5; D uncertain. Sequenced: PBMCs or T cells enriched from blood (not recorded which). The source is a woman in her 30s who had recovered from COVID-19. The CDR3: CASSLSFNQPQHF. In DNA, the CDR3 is TGTGCCAGCAGCTTGTCTTTCAATCAGCCCCAGCATTTT.